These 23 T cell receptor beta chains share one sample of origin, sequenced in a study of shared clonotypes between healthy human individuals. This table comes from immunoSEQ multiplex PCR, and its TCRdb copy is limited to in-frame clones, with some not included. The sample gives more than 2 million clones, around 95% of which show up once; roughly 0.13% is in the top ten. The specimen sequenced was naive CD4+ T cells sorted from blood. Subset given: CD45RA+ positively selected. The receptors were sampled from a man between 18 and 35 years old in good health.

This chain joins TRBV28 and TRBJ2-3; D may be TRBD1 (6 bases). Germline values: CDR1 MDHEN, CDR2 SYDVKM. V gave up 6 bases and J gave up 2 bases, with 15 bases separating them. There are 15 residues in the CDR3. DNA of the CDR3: TGTGCCAGCAGCCTCCGAGGGGGACCCACAGATACGCAGTATTTT. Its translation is CASSLRGGPTDTQYF.

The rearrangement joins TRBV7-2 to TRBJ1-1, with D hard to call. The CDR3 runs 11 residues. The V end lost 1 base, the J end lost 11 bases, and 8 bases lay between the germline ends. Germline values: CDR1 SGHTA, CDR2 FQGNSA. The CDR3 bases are TGTGCCAGCAGCTTAGGCAGTCTGGCTTTCTTT. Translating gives CASSLGSLAFF.

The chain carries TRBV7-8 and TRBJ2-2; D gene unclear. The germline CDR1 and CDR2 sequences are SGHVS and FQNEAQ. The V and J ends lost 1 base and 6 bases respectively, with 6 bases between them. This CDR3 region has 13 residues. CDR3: CASSLVVSGELFF. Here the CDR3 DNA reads TGTGCCAGCAGCTTAGTGGTATCCGGGGAGCTGTTTTTT.

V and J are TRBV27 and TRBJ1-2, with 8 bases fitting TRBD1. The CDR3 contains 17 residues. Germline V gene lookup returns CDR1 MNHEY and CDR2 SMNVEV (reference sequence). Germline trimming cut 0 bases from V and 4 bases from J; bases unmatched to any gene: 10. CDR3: CASSLSVGQGNVYGYTF. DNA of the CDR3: TGTGCCAGCAGTTTATCGGTCGGACAGGGAAACGTCTATGGCTACACCTTC.

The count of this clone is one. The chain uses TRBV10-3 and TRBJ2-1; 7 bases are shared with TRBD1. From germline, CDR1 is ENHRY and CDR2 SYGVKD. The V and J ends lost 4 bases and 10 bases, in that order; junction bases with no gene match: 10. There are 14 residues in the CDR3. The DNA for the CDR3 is TGTGCCATCAGTGGGTTGACAGGGTTAAACGAGCAGTTCTTC. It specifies CAISGLTGLNEQFF.

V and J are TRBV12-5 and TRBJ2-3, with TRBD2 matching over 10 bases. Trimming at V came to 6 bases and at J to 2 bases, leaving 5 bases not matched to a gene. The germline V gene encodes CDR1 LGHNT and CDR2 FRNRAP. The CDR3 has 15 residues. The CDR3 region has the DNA TGTGCTAGTGGATCCGGGACTAGCGACACAGATACGCAGTATTTT. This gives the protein CASGSGTSDTDTQYF.

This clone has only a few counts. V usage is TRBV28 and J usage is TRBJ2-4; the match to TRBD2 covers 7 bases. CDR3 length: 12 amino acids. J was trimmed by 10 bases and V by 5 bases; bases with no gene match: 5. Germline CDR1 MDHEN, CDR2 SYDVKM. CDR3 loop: CASSPTGGIQYF. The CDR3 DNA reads TGTGCCAGCAGTCCCACGGGGGGAATTCAGTACTTC.

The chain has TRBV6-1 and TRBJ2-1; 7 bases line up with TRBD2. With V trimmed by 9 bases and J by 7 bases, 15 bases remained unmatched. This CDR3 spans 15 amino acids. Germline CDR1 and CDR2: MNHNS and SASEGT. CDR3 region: CARVRSGEFTNEQFF. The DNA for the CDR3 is TGTGCCAGGGTTAGGAGCGGGGAGTTTACAAATGAGCAGTTCTTC.

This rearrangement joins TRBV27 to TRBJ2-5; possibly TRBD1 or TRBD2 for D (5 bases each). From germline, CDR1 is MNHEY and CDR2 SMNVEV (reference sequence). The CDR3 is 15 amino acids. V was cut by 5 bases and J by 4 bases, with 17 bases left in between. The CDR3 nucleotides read TGTGCCAGCAGTCCGGGGTTAGCGAGGGGAGAGACCCAGTACTTC. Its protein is CASSPGLARGETQYF.

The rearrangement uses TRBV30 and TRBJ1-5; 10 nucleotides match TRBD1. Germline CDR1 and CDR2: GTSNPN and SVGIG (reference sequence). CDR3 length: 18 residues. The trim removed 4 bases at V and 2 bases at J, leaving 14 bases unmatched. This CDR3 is CAWTPGQGWTIGNQPQHF. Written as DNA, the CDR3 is TGTGCCTGGACCCCGGGACAGGGGTGGACAATAGGCAATCAGCCCCAGCATTTT. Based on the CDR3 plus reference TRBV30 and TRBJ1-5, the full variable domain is SQTIHQWPATLVQPVGSPLSLECTVEGTSNPNLYWYRQAAGRGLQLLFYSVGIGQISSEVPQNLSASRPQDRQFILSSKKLLLSDSGFYLCAWTPGQGWTIGNQPQHFGDGTRLSIL.

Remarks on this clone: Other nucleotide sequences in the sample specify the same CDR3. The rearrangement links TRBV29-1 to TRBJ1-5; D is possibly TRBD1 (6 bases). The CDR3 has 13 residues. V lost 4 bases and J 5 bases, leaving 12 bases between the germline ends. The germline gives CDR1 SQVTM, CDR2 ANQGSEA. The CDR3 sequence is CSVARGPDQPQHF. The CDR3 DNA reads TGCAGCGTTGCGCGGGGGCCGGATCAGCCCCAGCATTTT.

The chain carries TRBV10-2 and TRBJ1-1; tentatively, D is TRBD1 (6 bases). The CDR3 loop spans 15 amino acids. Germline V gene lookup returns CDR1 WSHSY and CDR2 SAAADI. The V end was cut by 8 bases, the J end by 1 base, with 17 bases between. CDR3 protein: CASYHFRTANTEAFF. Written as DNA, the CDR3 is TGCGCCAGCTACCATTTCCGGACAGCGAACACTGAAGCTTTCTTT.

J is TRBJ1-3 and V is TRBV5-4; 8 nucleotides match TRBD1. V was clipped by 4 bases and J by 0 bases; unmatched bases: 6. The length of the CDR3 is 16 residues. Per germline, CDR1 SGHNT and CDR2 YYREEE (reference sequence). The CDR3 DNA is TGTGCCAGCAGCCCGAAACAGGGGGGCTCTGGAAACACCATATATTTT. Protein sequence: CASSPKQGGSGNTIYF.

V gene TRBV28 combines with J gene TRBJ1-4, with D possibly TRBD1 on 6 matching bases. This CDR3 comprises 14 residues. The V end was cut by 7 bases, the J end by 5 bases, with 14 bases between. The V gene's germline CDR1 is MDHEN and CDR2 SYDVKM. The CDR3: CASTGGGRNEKLFF. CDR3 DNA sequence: TGTGCCAGCACGGGGGGCGGGCGGAATGAAAAACTGTTTTTT.

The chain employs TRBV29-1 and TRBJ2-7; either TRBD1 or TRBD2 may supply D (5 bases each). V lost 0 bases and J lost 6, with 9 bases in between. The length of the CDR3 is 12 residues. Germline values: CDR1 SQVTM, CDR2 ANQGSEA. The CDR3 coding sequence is TGCAGCGTTGAAGATAGAGGGACCGAGCAGTACTTC. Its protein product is CSVEDRGTEQYF.

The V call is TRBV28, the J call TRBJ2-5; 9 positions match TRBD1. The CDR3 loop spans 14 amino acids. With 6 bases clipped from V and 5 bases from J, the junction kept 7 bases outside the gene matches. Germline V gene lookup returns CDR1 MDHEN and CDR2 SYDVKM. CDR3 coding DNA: TGTGCCAGCAGGGCGGGACAGGGACGCGAGACCCAGTACTTC. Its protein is CASRAGQGRETQYF.

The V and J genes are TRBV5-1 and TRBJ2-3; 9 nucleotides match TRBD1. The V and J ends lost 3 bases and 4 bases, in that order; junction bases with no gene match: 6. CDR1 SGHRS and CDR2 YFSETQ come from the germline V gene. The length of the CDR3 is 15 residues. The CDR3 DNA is TGCGCCAGCAGCTCGGGACAGGGAACGCCAGATACGCAGTATTTT. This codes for CASSSGQGTPDTQYF.

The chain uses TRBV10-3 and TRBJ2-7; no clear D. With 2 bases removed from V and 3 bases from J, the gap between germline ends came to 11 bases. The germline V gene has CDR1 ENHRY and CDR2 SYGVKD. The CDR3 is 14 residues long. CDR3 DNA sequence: TGTGCCATCAGTGAGAAAACCCCGTTCTACGAGCAGTACTTC. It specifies CAISEKTPFYEQYF.

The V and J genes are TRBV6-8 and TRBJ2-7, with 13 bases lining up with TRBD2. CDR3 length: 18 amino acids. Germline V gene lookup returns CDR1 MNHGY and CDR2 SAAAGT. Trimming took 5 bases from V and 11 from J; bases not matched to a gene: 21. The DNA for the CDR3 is TGTGCCAGCAGTCACCGGAAGGAGCCGGGACTAGCGGGGTCCTCAAAGTACTTC. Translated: CASSHRKEPGLAGSSKYF.

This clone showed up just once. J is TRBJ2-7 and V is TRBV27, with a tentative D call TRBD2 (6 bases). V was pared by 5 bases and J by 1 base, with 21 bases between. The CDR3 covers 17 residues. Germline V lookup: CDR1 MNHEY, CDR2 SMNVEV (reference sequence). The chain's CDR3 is CASSASGAGGDSYEQYF. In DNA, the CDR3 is TGTGCCAGCAGTGCCTCGGGAGCAGGAGGGGATTCCTACGAGCAGTACTTC.

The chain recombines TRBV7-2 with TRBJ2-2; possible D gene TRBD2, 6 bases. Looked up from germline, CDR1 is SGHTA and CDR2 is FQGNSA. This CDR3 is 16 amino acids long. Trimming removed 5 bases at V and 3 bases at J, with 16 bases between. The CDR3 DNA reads TGTGCCAGCAGCCCCCTTAAATGGGGGGACACCGGGGAGCTGTTTTTT. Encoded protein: CASSPLKWGDTGELFF. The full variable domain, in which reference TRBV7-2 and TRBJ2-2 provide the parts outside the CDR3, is GAGVSQSPSNKVTEKGKDVELRCDPISGHTALYWYRQSLGQGLEFLIYFQGNSAPDKSGLPSDRFSAERTGGSVSTLTIQRTQQEDSAVYLCASSPLKWGDTGELFFGEGSRLTVL.

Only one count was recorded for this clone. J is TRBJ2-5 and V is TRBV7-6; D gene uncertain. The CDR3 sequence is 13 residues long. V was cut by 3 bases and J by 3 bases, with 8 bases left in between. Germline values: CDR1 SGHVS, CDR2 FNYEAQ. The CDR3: CASSLQLEETQYF. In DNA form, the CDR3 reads TGTGCCAGCAGCTTGCAGTTGGAAGAGACCCAGTACTTC.

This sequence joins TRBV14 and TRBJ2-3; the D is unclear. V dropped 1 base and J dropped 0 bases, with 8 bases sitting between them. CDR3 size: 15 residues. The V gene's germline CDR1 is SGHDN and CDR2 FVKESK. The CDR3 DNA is TGTGCCAGCAGCCAAGTGAGGTCCAGCACAGATACGCAGTATTTT. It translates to CASSQVRSSTDTQYF.